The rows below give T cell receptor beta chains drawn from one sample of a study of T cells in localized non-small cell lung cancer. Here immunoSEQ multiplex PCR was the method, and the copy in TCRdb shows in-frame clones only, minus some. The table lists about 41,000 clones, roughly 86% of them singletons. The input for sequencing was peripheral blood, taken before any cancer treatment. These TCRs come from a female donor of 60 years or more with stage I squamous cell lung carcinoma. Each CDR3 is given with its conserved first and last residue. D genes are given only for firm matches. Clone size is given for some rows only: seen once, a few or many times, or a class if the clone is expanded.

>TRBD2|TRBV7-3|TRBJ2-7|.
TGTGCCAGCAGCGACGACGGGGGGTCCTACGAGCAGTACTTC
CASSDDGGSYEQYF
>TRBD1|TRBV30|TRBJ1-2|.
TGTGCCTGGGAGAACAGGGGGGGTGGCTACACCTTC
CAWENRGGGYTF
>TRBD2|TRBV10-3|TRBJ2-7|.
TGTGCCATCAAAACTAGCGCGAACTCCTACGAGCAGTACTTC
CAIKTSANSYEQYF
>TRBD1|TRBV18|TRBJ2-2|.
TGTGCCAGCTCAACGGACAGGGGGGATAACAAGAAGCTGTTTTTT
CASSTDRGDNKKLFF
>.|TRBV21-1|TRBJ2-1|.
TGTGCCAGCAGCTTCCTAGCGGGAGTTCACAATGAGCAGTTCTTC
CASSFLAGVHNEQFF
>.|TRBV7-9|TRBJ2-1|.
TGTGCCAGCAGCTCCCCGATCGCCCGCTCCTACAATGAGCAGTTCTTC
CASSSPIARSYNEQFF
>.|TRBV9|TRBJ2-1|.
TGTGCCAGCAGTCCAGGGAAGGGAATCAACAACAATGAGCAGTTCTTC
CASSPGKGINNNEQFF
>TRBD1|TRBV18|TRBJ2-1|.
TGTGCCAGCTCACCCAGGGGGTTGTACAATGAGCAGTTCTTC
CASSPRGLYNEQFF
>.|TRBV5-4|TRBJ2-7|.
TGTGCCAGCAGCATGGGGATCCTGGCCGAGCAGTACTTC
CASSMGILAEQYF
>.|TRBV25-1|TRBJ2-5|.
TGTGCCAGCAGTGAATATCGGCCGGGAGAGGGGGCCCAGTACTTC
CASSEYRPGEGAQYF
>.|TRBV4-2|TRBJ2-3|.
TGTGCCAGCAGCCAAGGGCGGTCCAGCACAGATACGCAGTATTTT
CASSQGRSSTDTQYF
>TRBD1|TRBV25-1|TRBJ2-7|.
TGTGCCAGCAGGCCCACGACGGGACAGGGGCCCTACGAGCAGTACTTC
CASRPTTGQGPYEQYF
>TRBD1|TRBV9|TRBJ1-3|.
TGTGCCAGCAGCGTATTCGGAGGGGGCGGTGGAAACACCATATATTTT
CASSVFGGGGGNTIYF
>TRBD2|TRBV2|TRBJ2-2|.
TGTGCCAGCAGGAGGACTAGCGGGAGGGCCGCGAACACCGGGGAGCTGTTTTTT
CASRRTSGRAANTGELFF
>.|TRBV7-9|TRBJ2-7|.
TGTGCCAGCAGCTTAATAGATGGGACCGGAGGAGAGCAGTACTTC
CASSLIDGTGGEQYF
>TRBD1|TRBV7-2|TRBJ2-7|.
TGTGCCAGCAGCTTCCGACAGGGGAGCTCCTACGAGCAGTACTTC
CASSFRQGSSYEQYF
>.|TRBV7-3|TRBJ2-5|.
TGTGCCAGCAGCTTAAATGGGCACGGGGGAGAGACCCAGTACTTC
CASSLNGHGGETQYF
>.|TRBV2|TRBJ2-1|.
TGTGCCAGCAGTGACCGGCGCGCTGAGCAGTTCTTC
CASSDRRAEQFF
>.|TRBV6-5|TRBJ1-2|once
TGTGCCAGCAGCAAAACAGGGCCAATCAACTATGGCTACACCTTC
CASSKTGPINYGYTF
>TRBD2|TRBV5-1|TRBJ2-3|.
TGCGCCAGCAGCCGGGTGAGCGGGAGGGGGACAGATACGCAGTATTTT
CASSRVSGRGTDTQYF
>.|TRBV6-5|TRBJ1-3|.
TGTGCCAGCAGTTACTCGAGTCAGGGATCTGGAAACACCATATATTTT
CASSYSSQGSGNTIYF
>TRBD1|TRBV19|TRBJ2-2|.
TGTGCCAGTCGGGACAGGGGGAACACCGGGGAGCTGTTTTTT
CASRDRGNTGELFF
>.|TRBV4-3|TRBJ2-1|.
TGCGCCAGCAGCCAAGAATTTTGGGCCTACAATGAGCAGTTCTTC
CASSQEFWAYNEQFF
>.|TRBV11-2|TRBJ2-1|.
TGTGCCAGCAGCCCACCAGGGGCCCTCTCCTACAATGAGCAGTTCTTC
CASSPPGALSYNEQFF
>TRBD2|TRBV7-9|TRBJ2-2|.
TGTGCCAGCAGCTTCGAGATAGCGGGCACCGGGGAGCTGTTTTTT
CASSFEIAGTGELFF
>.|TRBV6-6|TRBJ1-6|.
TGTGCCAGCAGTTACGGGGGGGATGATTCACCCCTCCACTTT
CASSYGGDDSPLHF
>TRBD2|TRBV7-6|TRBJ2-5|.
TGTGCCAGCAGCCCTGGACTAGCGGGCCTTCAAGAGACCCAGTACTTC
CASSPGLAGLQETQYF
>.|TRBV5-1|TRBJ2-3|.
TGCGCCAGCAGCTCCCTTCCGACCACAGATACGCAGTATTTT
CASSSLPTTDTQYF
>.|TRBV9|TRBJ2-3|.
TGTGCCAGCAGAACGGCGGGGTGGGATACGCAGTATTTT
CASRTAGWDTQYF
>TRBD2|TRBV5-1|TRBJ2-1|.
TGCGCCAGCAGCACCGGGACTAGCGGTTACAATGAGCAGTTCTTC
CASSTGTSGYNEQFF
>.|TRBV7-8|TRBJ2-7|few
TGTGCCACCCTCCGGACTGGGGACTACGAGCAGTACTTC
CATLRTGDYEQYF
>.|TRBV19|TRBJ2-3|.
TGTGCCAGTAGATTACAGGGCTCAGATACGCAGTATTTT
CASRLQGSDTQYF
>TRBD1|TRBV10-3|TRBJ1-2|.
TGTGCCATCAGTGAGGACAGGGCTCATGGCTACACCTTC
CAISEDRAHGYTF
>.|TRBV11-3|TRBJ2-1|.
TGTGCCAGCAGCCCCGGAGTATACAATGAGCAGTTCTTC
CASSPGVYNEQFF
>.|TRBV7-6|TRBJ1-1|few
TGTGCCAGCAGCTCAGTGGGGGACACTGAAGCTTTCTTT
CASSSVGDTEAFF
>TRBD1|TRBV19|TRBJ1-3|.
TGTGCCAGTAGAACGGACAGGGTCTTATCTTCTGGAAACACCATATATTTT
CASRTDRVLSSGNTIYF
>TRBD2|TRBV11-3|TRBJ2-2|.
TGTGCCAGCAGCTTAGATGCCCGACTAGCGGGAGGGAGGAACACCGGGGAGCTGTTTTTT
CASSLDARLAGGRNTGELFF
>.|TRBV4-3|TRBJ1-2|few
TGCGCCAGCAGCCAAAGTCTTAACTATGGCTACACCTTC
CASSQSLNYGYTF
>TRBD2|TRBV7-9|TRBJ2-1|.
TGTGCCAGCAGCTTTAGCGGGGGCTCCTACAATGAGCAGTTCTTC
CASSFSGGSYNEQFF
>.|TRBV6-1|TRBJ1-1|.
TGTGCCAGCAGTGAACAGGACGTGAAAGCTTTCTTT
CASSEQDVKAFF
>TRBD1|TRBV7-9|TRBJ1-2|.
TGTGCCAGCAGCCCGGGACAGGGTTTTCCCTATGGCTACACCTTC
CASSPGQGFPYGYTF
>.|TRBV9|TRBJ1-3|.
TGTGCCAGCAGCGTGTCCCACTTCGGGAGTGGAAACACCATATATTTT
CASSVSHFGSGNTIYF